This entry lists 6 T cell receptor beta chains sequenced from one sample in a study of beta chain features in type 1 diabetes. No antigen is known for these receptors. Sequencing targeted expressed TCRB transcripts, as all isolated RNA had been reverse transcribed. The assay was immunoSEQ multiplex PCR, and TCRdb's table has in-frame clones only and misses some. The table records hundreds of thousands of clones, about 14% of them present only once. General study findings and limits: The study found moderately but significantly shorter TCRB CDR3s in all four CD4+ subsets of Type 1 diabetes patients.

Input material: naive CD4+ T cells from blood. These receptors all come from a man younger than 35 with type 1 diabetes.

The chain carries TRBV9 and TRBJ1-1; D is perhaps TRBD1 (5 bases). The length of the CDR3 is 15 residues. Germline loops: CDR1 SGDLS, CDR2 YYNGEE. V shed 0 bases and J shed 0 bases, with 9 bases lying between them. DNA of the CDR3: TGTGCCAGCAGCGTAGACGGGACCTTGAACACTGAAGCTTTCTTT. It translates to CASSVDGTLNTEAFF.

This clone was recorded a few times. This CDR3 is CASSEINFYNEQFF. CDR3 nucleotide sequence: TGCGCCAGCAGTGAGATAAATTTCTACAATGAGCAGTTCTTC. The V gene is TRBV10-2, the J gene TRBJ2-1, with D hard to call. The V end was cut by 2 bases, the J end by 3 bases, with 8 bases between. Germline CDR1 reads WSHSY; CDR2 reads SAAADI. The CDR3 is made up of 14 amino acids.

This rearrangement joins TRBV6-6 to TRBJ2-3, with D perhaps TRBD2 (5 bases). The CDR3 consists of 16 residues. Germline V CDR1 and CDR2: MNHNY, SVGAGI (reference sequence). The V end lost 2 bases, the J end lost 0 bases, and 12 bases lay between the germline ends. CDR3 bases: TGTGCCAGCAGTTACCCCGAGGGTCCTAGCACAGATACGCAGTATTTT. This sequence encodes CASSYPEGPSTDTQYF.

J is TRBJ2-7 and V is TRBV18, with 10 bases identical to TRBD2. The V segment lost 3 bases and the J segment 2 bases; nucleotides outside the gene matches: 4. The germline gives CDR1 KGHSH, CDR2 LQKENI. This CDR3 is 15 amino acids long. CDR3 residues: CASSPTSGATYEQYF. The CDR3 coding sequence is TGTGCCAGCTCACCTACTAGCGGGGCCACCTACGAGCAGTACTTC. Together with reference TRBV18 and TRBJ2-7, the CDR3 gives the full variable domain: NAGVMQNPRHLVRRRGQEARLRCSPMKGHSHVYWYRQLPEEGLKFMVYLQKENIIDESGMPKERFSAEFPKEGPSILRIQQVVRGDSAAYFCASSPTSGATYEQYFGPGTRLTVT.

This clone turned up a few times. The chain uses TRBV7-9 and TRBJ2-3; D is unclear. Between the trimmed V and J ends, which lost 5 bases and 0 bases, there was a span of 12 bases. CDR3 length equals 15 residues. CDR1 SEHNR and CDR2 FQNEAQ come from the germline V gene (reference sequence). The CDR3 DNA reads as TGTGCCAGCAGCCCCGCTAGGCTAAGCACAGATACGCAGTATTTT. Protein sequence: CASSPARLSTDTQYF.

This chain joins TRBV5-8 and TRBJ2-1, with D tentatively TRBD2 (6 bases). V was pared by 0 bases and J by 3 bases, with 13 bases between. This CDR3 comprises 16 residues. The germline gives CDR1 SGHTS, CDR2 YDEGEE. CDR3 nucleotides: TGTGCCAGCAGCTTGGGGACTAAGCGGAGCTACAATGAGCAGTTCTTC. It codes for CASSLGTKRSYNEQFF.